This T cell receptor (beta chain) stems from a study of cytomegalovirus exposure and HLA in healthy donors. The PCR made use of 60 Vbeta and 13 Jbeta primers. In the original workflow: Around 10 million of the about 80 million unique TCR beta chains counted in a later analysis were shared. Sequencing was performed with immunoSEQ multiplex PCR; in TCRdb, only in-frame clones are kept and a portion is missing. V and J calls and clone size are those listed in that table; D and trimming were worked out from the DNA. Among over 100,000 clones listed, approximately 80% were seen once. A note on this clone: What it binds is not known.

Findings of the study overall: In a later analysis, V- and J-gene trimming of beta chains associated with a DCLRE1C missense variant, replicated independently. Rare TCR sequences predominated, though certain public TCRs were found in many donors.

CDR3 length: 13 residues. V was pared by 8 bases and J by 7 bases, with 6 bases of the junction left unmatched. Germline V gives CDR1 MNHNS, CDR2 SASEGT. The V call is TRBV6-1, the J call TRBJ2-1; 9 bases align to TRBD2. The receptor's source is a woman aged 30 to 39 in good health and CMV-seronegative. The sample comprised PBMCs. The CDR3: CASGGLARNEQFF. CDR3 nucleotides: TGTGCCAGCGGAGGACTAGCGAGGAATGAGCAGTTCTTC.